This T cell receptor beta chain was captured in a study of early T cells in non-severe SARS-CoV-2 infection. The table lists this clonotype with many counts. The CDR3 runs 14 residues. CDR1 SGDLS and CDR2 YYNGEE come from the germline V gene. Trimming shortened V by 0 bases and J by 4 bases, and 8 bases separated the two germline ends. Each cDNA molecule carried a unique molecular identifier. Via MiXCR, TCRdb re-called the 5' RACE reads, giving one row per CDR3 protein. The sample lists 55,000 to 85,000 distinct CDR3 sequences; 9% to 10% were seen once. The origin of this receptor is an adult who was a healthcare worker with PCR-confirmed SARS-CoV-2 infection or an uninfected control (not recorded which). The chain joins TRBV9 to TRBJ2-1; D call uncertain. Source: whole blood, taken at baseline. The CDR3 sequence: CASSVAGNYNEQFF. In DNA, the CDR3 is TGTGCCAGCAGCGTAGCTGGAAATTACAATGAGCAGTTCTTC. Drawing the rest from reference TRBV9 and TRBJ2-1, the complete variable domain is DSGVTQTPKHLITATGQRVTLRCSPRSGDLSVYWYQQSLDQGLQFLIQYYNGEERAKGNILERFSAQQFPDLHSELNLSSLELGDSALYFCASSVAGNYNEQFFGPGTRLTVL.